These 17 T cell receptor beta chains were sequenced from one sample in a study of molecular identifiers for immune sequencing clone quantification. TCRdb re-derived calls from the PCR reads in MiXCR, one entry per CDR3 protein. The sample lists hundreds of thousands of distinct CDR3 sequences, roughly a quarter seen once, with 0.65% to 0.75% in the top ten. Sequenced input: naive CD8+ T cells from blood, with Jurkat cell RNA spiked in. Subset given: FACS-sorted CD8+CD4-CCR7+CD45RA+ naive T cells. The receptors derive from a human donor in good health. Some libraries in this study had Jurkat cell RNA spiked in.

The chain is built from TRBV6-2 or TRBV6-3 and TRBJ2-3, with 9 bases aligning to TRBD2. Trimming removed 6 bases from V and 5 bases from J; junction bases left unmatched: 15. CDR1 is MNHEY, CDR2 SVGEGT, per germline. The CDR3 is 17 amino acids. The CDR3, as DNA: TGTGCCAGCAGCCTAAATCACGGACTAGCGAATGTAGATACGCAGTATTTT. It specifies CASSLNHGLANVDTQYF.

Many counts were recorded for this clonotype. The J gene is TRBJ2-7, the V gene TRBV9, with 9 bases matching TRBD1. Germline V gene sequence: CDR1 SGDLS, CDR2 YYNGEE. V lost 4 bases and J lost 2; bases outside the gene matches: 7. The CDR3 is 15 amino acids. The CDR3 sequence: CASSIGQGKAYEQYF. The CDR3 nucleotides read TGTGCCAGCAGCATCGGACAGGGGAAGGCCTACGAGCAGTACTTC. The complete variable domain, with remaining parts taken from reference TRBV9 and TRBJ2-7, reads DSGVTQTPKHLITATGQRVTLRCSPRSGDLSVYWYQQSLDQGLQFLIQYYNGEERAKGNILERFSAQQFPDLHSELNLSSLELGDSALYFCASSIGQGKAYEQYFGPGTRLTVT.

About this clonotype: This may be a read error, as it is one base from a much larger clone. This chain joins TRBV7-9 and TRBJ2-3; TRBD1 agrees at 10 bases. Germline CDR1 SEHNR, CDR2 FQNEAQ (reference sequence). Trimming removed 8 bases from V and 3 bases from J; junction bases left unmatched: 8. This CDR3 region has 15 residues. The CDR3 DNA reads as TGTGCCAGCCGCTCCGGGACAGGGGTAACAGATACGCAGTATTTT. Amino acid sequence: CASRSGTGVTDTQYF.

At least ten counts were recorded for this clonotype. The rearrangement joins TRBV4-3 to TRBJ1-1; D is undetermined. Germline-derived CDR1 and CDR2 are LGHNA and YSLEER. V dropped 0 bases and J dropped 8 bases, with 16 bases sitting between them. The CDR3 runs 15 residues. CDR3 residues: CASSQDKASKREAFF. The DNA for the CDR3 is TGCGCCAGCAGCCAAGATAAGGCGTCGAAGCGGGAAGCTTTCTTT.

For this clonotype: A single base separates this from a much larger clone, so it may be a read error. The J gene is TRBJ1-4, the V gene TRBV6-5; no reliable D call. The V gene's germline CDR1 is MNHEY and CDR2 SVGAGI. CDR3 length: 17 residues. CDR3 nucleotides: TGTGCCAGCAGTTACTCGACCCTCATAGCAACTAATGAAAAACTGCTTTTT. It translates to CASSYSTLIATNEKLLF.

The CDR3 nucleotides are TGTGCCAGCAGCTTAGAGGGGAACCCGCGGAATGAGCAGTTCTTC. This gives the protein CASSLEGNPRNEQFF. The chain recombines TRBV11-2 with TRBJ2-1; D gene unclear. CDR1 SGHAT and CDR2 FQNNGV come from the germline V gene. The CDR3 is 15 amino acids. Trimming removed 0 bases from V and 7 bases from J, with 13 bases in between. Full variable domain (missing parts from reference TRBV11-2 and TRBJ2-1): EAGVAQSPRYKIIEKRQSVAFWCNPISGHATLYWYQQILGQGPKLLIQFQNNGVVDDSQLPKDRFSAERLKGVDSTLKIQPAKLEDSAVYLCASSLEGNPRNEQFFGPGTRLTVL.

For the CDR3, the DNA is TGTGCCAGCAGTTTCCCTGGGCTGATCTATGGCTACACCTTC. Translating gives CASSFPGLIYGYTF. V gene TRBV12-3 or TRBV12-4 combines with J gene TRBJ1-2; D remains ambiguous. This CDR3 is built from 14 residues. V was cut by 3 bases and J by 4 bases, with 12 bases left in between.

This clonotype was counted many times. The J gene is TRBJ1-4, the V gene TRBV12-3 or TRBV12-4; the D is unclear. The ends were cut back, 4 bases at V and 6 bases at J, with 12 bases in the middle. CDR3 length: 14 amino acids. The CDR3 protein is CASSSGVGYEKLFF. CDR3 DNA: TGTGCCAGCAGTTCGGGAGTTGGTTATGAAAAACTGTTTTTT.

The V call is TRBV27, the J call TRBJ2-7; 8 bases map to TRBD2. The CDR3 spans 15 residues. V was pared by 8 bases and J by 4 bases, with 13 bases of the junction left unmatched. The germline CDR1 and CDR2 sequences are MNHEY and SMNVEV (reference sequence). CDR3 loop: CASRQTGTSMYEQYF. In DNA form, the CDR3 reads TGTGCCAGCCGTCAAACCGGGACTAGTATGTACGAGCAGTACTTC.

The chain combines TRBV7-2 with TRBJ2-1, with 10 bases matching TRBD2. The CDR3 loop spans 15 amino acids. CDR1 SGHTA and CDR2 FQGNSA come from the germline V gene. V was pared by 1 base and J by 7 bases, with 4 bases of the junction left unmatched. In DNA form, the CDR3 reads TGTGCCAGCAGCTTAGTTAGCGGGAGGATTAATGAGCAGTTCTTC. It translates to CASSLVSGRINEQFF.

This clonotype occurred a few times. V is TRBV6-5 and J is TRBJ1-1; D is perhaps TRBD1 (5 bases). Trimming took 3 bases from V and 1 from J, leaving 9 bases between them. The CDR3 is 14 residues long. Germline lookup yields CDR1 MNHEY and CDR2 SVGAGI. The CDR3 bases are TGTGCCAGCAGTTATGGGGGGGGGAACACTGAAGCTTTCTTT. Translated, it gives CASSYGGGNTEAFF.

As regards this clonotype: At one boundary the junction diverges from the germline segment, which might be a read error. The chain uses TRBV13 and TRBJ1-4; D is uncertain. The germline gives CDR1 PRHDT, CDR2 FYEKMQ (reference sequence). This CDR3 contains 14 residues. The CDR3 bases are TGCGCCGGCAGCTCCGCAGAAAAGAATGAAAAACTGTTTTTT. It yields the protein CAGSSAEKNEKLFF.

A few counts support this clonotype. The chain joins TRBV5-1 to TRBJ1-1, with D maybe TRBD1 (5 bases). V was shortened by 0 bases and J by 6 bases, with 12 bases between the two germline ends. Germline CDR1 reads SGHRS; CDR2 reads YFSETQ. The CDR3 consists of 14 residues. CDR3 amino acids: CASSLGQGFAEAFF. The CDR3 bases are TGCGCCAGCAGCTTGGGCCAGGGATTCGCTGAAGCTTTCTTT.

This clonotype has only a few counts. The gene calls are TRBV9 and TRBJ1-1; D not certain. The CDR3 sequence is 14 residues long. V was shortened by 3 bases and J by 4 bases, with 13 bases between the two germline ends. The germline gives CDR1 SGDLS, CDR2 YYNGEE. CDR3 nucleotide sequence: TGTGCCAGCAGCGCACTTCCCCCCATCACTGAAGCTTTCTTT. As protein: CASSALPPITEAFF.

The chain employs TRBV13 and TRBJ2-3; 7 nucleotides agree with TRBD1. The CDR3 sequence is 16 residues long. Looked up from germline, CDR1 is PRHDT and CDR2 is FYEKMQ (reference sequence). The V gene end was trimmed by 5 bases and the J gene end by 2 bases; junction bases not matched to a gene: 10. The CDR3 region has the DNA TGTGCCAGCAGCCAAGGACGGACAGGAGTCACAGATACGCAGTATTTT. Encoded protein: CASSQGRTGVTDTQYF.

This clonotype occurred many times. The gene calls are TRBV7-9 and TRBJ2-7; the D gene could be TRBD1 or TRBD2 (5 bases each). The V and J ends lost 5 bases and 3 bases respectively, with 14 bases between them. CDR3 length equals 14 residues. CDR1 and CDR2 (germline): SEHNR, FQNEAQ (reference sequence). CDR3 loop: CASSHSRDGYEQYF. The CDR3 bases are TGTGCCAGCAGCCACTCCAGGGACGGCTACGAGCAGTACTTC.

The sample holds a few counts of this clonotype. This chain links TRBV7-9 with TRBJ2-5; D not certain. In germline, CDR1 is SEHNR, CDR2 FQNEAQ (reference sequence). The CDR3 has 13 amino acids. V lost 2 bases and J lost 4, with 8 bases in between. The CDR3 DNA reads TGTGCCAGCAGCTTACGACTTGGAGAGACCCAGTACTTC. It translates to CASSLRLGETQYF.